This T cell receptor beta chain was sequenced for a study of T cell responses to AZD1222 COVID-19 vaccine. Regarding the study as a whole: After the peak T cell response, and only then, were repertoires sampled. Most donors were white British and more were female, and clonal diversity was possibly underestimated.

With regard to this clone: The antigen is unknown.

TCRdb's copy holds only in-frame clones and misses some; the assay was immunoSEQ multiplex PCR. This table has 150,000 to 200,000 clones, around 94% appearing once. The CDR3 is made up of 14 amino acids. V lost 5 bases, J lost 7 bases, and 15 bases lay in between. Germline-derived CDR1 and CDR2 are SGHTA and FQGNSA. The gene calls are TRBV7-2 and TRBJ1-3; D is perhaps TRBD1 (5 bases). Sequencing was performed on peripheral blood, taken on day 0 of AZD1222 vaccination. This sequence was found in an adult in good health. CDR3 DNA sequence: TGTGCCAGCAGCCCCCTAGCAGGGAGGAACACCATATATTTT. It is translated as CASSPLAGRNTIYF.